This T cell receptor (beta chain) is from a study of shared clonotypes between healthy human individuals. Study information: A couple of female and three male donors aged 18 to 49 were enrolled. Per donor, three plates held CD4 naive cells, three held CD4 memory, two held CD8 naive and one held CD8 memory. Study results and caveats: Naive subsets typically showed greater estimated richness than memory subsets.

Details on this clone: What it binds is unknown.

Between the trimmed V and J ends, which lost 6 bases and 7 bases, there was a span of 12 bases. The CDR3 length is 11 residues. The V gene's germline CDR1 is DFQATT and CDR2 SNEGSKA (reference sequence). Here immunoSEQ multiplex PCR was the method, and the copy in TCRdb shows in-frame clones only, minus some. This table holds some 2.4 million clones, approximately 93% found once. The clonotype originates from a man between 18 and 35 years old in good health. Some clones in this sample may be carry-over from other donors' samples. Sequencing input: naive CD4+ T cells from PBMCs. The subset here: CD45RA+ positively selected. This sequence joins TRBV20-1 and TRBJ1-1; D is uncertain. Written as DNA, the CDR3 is TGCAGTGCCCACCGAACCGATGAAGCTTTCTTT. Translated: CSAHRTDEAFF.